This T cell receptor beta chain came from a study of blood T cell repertoires in COVID-19. At the level of the study: The study drew acute and convalescent COVID-19 samples from the United States, Italy and Spain.

CDR1 is SGHRS and CDR2 is YFSETQ in the germline V gene. This CDR3 has 16 amino acids. V shed 7 bases, J shed 1 base, and the junction held 11 bases outside the gene matches. Authors' analysis steps: By means of reference gene primer amplification, nucleated cell counts were estimated. Assay: immunoSEQ multiplex PCR; the TCRdb copy retains only in-frame clones and omits some. The DNA was the basis for D and trimming; V, J and clone size are from that table. Of some 500,000 clones listed, roughly 89% were seen once; the top ten hold 7.5% to 9%. Enrolment of Seattle patients took place during active infection, and they were followed longitudinally.

The clonotype comes from a woman aged 45-65 years with COVID-19, enrolled during active disease. The sequencing sample was made of peripheral blood. The J gene is TRBJ2-3, the V gene TRBV5-1, with 8 bases fitting TRBD2. The CDR3 DNA sequence: TGCGCCAGCTCGGGGGGGGCGCATTCGGGCACAGATACGCAGTATTTT. Residues: CASSGGAHSGTDTQYF.